This TCR beta chain was observed in a study of shared clonotypes between healthy human individuals (dated by TCRdb to 2020 to 2021). General notes on the study: The cohort included a few men and a couple of women between 18 and 49 years of age. To increase sequencing depth and limit assay-specific biases, TCR repertoire library preparation and sequencing were carried out by different laboratories using diverse techniques. Between about 0.9 and 8.9 billion PBMCs per donor were obtained by leukapheresis. For each donor, CD4 naive and CD4 memory were each run on three plates, CD8 naive on two plates, and CD8 memory on one plate. The study deeply sequenced blood TCR repertoires of roughly five healthy adults to estimate repertoire size and the extent of clonotype sharing between individuals.

The investigation overall reported the following: Rarefaction of sorted-subset datasets indicated incomplete sequencing despite the large sequencing depth. Compared with non-shared clonotypes, the clonotypes found in all four sorted-subset donors had higher generation probabilities. Across four donors, about 4.5% of naive CD4, roughly 3.8% of naive CD8, approximately 2.5% of memory CD4, and over 0.35% of memory CD8 clonotypes were shared. Only blood was sampled, and tissue TCR repertoires likely differ from those in blood. Estimated clonotype richness was generally larger for naive than for memory subsets. The small number of donors limited the genetic and exposure-history diversity represented. Based on pairwise subsampling, the degree of clonotype sharing among donors was expected to be affected by sequencing depth.

The CDR3 runs 14 residues from the cysteine to the phenylalanine. Only CDR3 DNA is held: 42 bases, read in frame from base 1. As encoded in the germline V gene, CDR1 is SGDLS while CDR2 is YYNGEE. V is clipped by 0 bases and J by 1 base, and the sequence between their germline boundaries is 4 bases long. TCR CDR3 regions were amplified from genomic DNA by multiplex PCR using the deep immunoSEQ assay. Extracted genomic DNA from each cell subset was spread evenly across all wells of several immunoSEQ 96-well plates, with each plate serving as a replicate. Each replicate PCR for sorted subsets received 150 to 250 ng genomic DNA, equal to roughly 30,000 T cell genomes. Purified libraries were quantified with a Qubit 3.0 fluorometer, sized on a Bioanalyzer 2100, and re-quantified with the KAPA Library Quantification kit. Every immunoSEQ 96-well plate was sequenced on a separate single-read 150-cycle Illumina NextSeq 550 flow cell. The published analysis was carried out like this. The immunoSEQ output contained only junctional sequences without quality scores, so filtering could not match that applied to full-length reads. To assign V/J genes and CDR3, sequences were annotated using PyIR, a Python wrapper for IgBLAST v1.9, with IMGT germline references. Reads with weak V/J assignments (E-value above 1e-6), missing CDR3, stop codons, out-of-frame junctions, or ambiguous translated residues were removed. V3J clonotypes were defined by identical inferred V gene, J gene, and CDR3 amino acid sequence. To compute the percentage overlap between repertoires, the number of shared unique clonotypes was divided by the size of the smaller repertoire. Repertoire richness was assessed with RTK rarefaction, the Chao1 estimator, and Recon v2.1 estimates of unobserved clonotypes. Generation probabilities for all TCRbeta clonotypes obtained by the gDNA method from a handful of donors were computed using OLGA. TCRdb provides this immuneACCESS table in a form limited to in-frame rearrangements. Some clones are lacking; in checked studies, under half of them reflect an unresolved V gene, and why the rest are absent is not known. The V and J calls and clone size are taken from that table; D and trimming were inferred from the DNA. Recorded for this sample are millions of clones; 90% to 95% of them occurred a single time. The ten largest clones capture 0.13% of the sample.

On this clone itself: The specificity of this receptor is unknown. This may come from a read error, since a much larger clone is one base off. The same CDR3 arises from other DNA sequences in this sample as well.

The donors were healthy, HIV-negative adults who had no recently reported acute infections or vaccinations. Only Caucasian adults living in Nashville, Tennessee, USA were represented among the donors. CD4+ T cells were enriched by magnetic negative selection; naive cells were then positively selected on CD45RA, and the negative fraction formed the memory subset. After blood collection by leukapheresis, PBMCs were isolated using Ficoll-Histopaque density gradient centrifugation and then cryopreserved in the vapor phase of liquid nitrogen. Purity and quantity of every magnetically sorted T cell population were checked by analytical flow cytometry. Genomic DNA was isolated from every sorted fraction and measured by UV absorbance on a Nanodrop 2000c.

Input material: naive CD4+ T cells sorted from blood. This sample's cell subset or site label indicates: CD45RA+ positively selected. The source is a man between 18 and 35 years old in good health. The rearrangement joined TRBV9 to TRBJ2-2; the D gene cannot be resolved reliably. The sequence in DNA is TGTGCCAGCAGCGTAGCCGGGAACACCGGGGAGCTGTTTTTT. Translation gives CASSVAGNTGELFF. The CDR3, completed at both ends by the reference TRBV9 and TRBJ2-2 genes, gives the full variable domain DSGVTQTPKHLITATGQRVTLRCSPRSGDLSVYWYQQSLDQGLQFLIQYYNGEERAKGNILERFSAQQFPDLHSELNLSSLELGDSALYFCASSVAGNTGELFFGEGSRLTVL.